One sample yielded the 20 T cell receptor beta chains listed below, sequenced in a study of CD8 T cells in ankylosing spondylitis. No cognate antigen is known for these TCRs. Study-wide results and caveats: Seemingly characteristic of ankylosing spondylitis blood was a TCR beta motif consisting of roughly 8 highly homologous variants.

Each CDR3 protein gets one entry after TCRdb re-called the 5' RACE reads with MiXCR. This table holds hundreds of thousands of distinct CDR3 sequences, 15% to 20% found once. The sequenced sample was blood, either unsorted or a sorted T cell fraction (not recorded which). Receptors originate from a male donor with ankylosing spondylitis.

This chain links TRBV6-2 or TRBV6-3 with TRBJ1-1, with D possibly being TRBD1 (5 bases). V was cut by 7 bases and J by 14 bases, with 20 bases left in between. The CDR3 has 12 amino acids. Germline-derived CDR1 and CDR2 are MNHEY and SVGEGT. CDR3 bases: TGTGCCAGCATGGGTAGGAGGGGCCTGGGGTTCTTT. Its protein product is CASMGRRGLGFF.

This clonotype has more than one count but fewer than ten. The chain links TRBV19 to TRBJ2-7; D uncertain. V shed 1 base and J shed 5 bases, with 12 bases lying between them. Germline V CDR1 and CDR2: LNHDA, SQIVND (reference sequence). The CDR3 covers 14 residues. The CDR3 protein is CASSIGTGRHEQYF. The CDR3 bases are TGTGCCAGTAGTATAGGAACCGGAAGGCACGAGCAGTACTTC. Complete variable domain (other parts from reference TRBV19 and TRBJ2-7): DGGITQSPKYLFRKEGQNVTLSCEQNLNHDAMYWYRQDPGQGLRLIYYSQIVNDFQKGDIAEGYSVSREKKESFPLTVTSAQKNPTAFYLCASSIGTGRHEQYFGPGTRLTVT.

A few counts support this clonotype. The chain links TRBV5-1 to TRBJ1-1; unclear D gene. Trimming took 0 bases from V and 4 from J, leaving 10 bases between them. Germline CDR1 reads SGHRS; CDR2 reads YFSETQ. The CDR3 spans 14 residues. Here the CDR3 DNA reads TGCGCCAGCAGCTTGGACGGGGAAGGCACTGAAGCTTTCTTT. As protein: CASSLDGEGTEAFF.

The chain employs TRBV9 and TRBJ2-3, with 8 nucleotides matching TRBD2. Trimming removed 4 bases from V and 5 bases from J; junction bases left unmatched: 15. Germline loops: CDR1 SGDLS, CDR2 YYNGEE. There are 17 residues in the CDR3. The chain's CDR3 is CASSPSAGGPSGDTQYF. CDR3 in DNA: TGTGCCAGCAGCCCCTCGGCGGGGGGCCCATCGGGAGATACGCAGTATTTT.

V is TRBV11-1 and J is TRBJ2-2; 15 bases are a match to TRBD2. The CDR3 totals 19 residues. V trimming: 5 bases; J trimming: 0 bases; junction bases outside the gene matches: 7. CDR1 SGHAT and CDR2 FQDESV come from the germline V gene (reference sequence). As DNA, the CDR3 is TGTGCCAGCAGCGCGGGACTAGCGGGGGGCCTAACGAACACCGGGGAGCTGTTTTTT. Translating gives CASSAGLAGGLTNTGELFF.

This clonotype was detected only a few times. The genes are TRBV30 and TRBJ1-1; 7 bases line up with TRBD1. V gave up 5 bases and J gave up 14 bases; unmatched junction bases: 14. Per germline, CDR1 GTSNPN and CDR2 SVGIG (reference sequence). The CDR3 loop spans 12 amino acids. CDR3 region: CAWGPNLGTAFF. The CDR3 nucleotides are TGTGCCTGGGGCCCCAACCTCGGGACAGCCTTCTTT.

This clonotype was counted many times. The chain couples TRBV12-3 or TRBV12-4 to TRBJ2-5; 9 bases are shared with TRBD2. This CDR3 region has 16 residues. V shed 5 bases, J shed 7 bases, and the junction held 14 bases outside the gene matches. The CDR3 reads CASSPRVAGEVPTQYF. CDR3 DNA sequence: TGTGCCAGCAGTCCCCGAGTAGCGGGAGAGGTTCCGACCCAGTACTTC.

This clonotype was counted only a few times. This sequence joins TRBV15 and TRBJ2-7, with D perhaps given as TRBD1 or TRBD2 (5 bases each). CDR3 length: 16 residues. Germline CDR1 LNHNV, CDR2 YYDKDF (reference sequence). V gave up 3 bases and J gave up 5 bases, with 20 bases separating them. The CDR3 region has the DNA TGTGCCACCAGCAGGGTTGGGACGGGGAAAATGGACGAGCAGTACTTC. It encodes CATSRVGTGKMDEQYF.

J is TRBJ1-1 and V is TRBV12-3 or TRBV12-4, with a tentative D call TRBD1 (5 bases). Trimming took off 10 bases at V and 1 base at J, with 22 bases between the two ends. This CDR3 region has 16 residues. DNA of the CDR3: TGTGCCATCATGAGGGGTACGCCGCCCCGGAACACTGAAGCTTTCTTT. Amino acids: CAIMRGTPPRNTEAFF.

By share, this clonotype ranks as medium-sized. The chain uses TRBV20-1 and TRBJ2-2; possible D gene TRBD1, 6 bases. The CDR3 has 12 amino acids. CDR1 and CDR2 (germline): DFQATT, SNEGSKA (reference sequence). V shed 6 bases and J shed 6 bases, with 11 bases lying between them. The CDR3 DNA reads as TGCAGTGCGAGGCACAGGGCCGGGGAGCTGTTTTTT. Encoded protein: CSARHRAGELFF.

The V gene is TRBV12-3 or TRBV12-4, the J gene TRBJ2-1, with 7 bases identical to TRBD2. Germline trimming cut 5 bases from V and 5 bases from J; bases unmatched to any gene: 9. This CDR3 region has 15 residues. The CDR3 DNA reads TGTGCCAGCAGTCCGATAGCGGGCGCTCACAATGAGCAGTTCTTC. This codes for CASSPIAGAHNEQFF.

The V and J genes are TRBV27 and TRBJ1-3; the D is unclear. The CDR3 runs 13 residues. The germline CDR1 and CDR2 sequences are MNHEY and SMNVEV (reference sequence). The V and J ends lost 3 bases and 2 bases respectively, with 5 bases between them. CDR3 DNA sequence: TGTGCCAGCAGTTTCCAGGCTGGAAACACCATATATTTT. Its translation is CASSFQAGNTIYF.

This chain links TRBV4-3 with TRBJ1-4; D is unresolved. Germline-derived CDR1 and CDR2 are LGHNA and YSLEER. The V end lost 0 bases, the J end lost 6 bases, and 5 bases lay between the germline ends. CDR3 length equals 13 residues. The CDR3 nucleotides read TGCGCCAGCAGCCAAGATTGGGATGAAAAACTGTTTTTT. This sequence encodes CASSQDWDEKLFF.

This chain uses TRBV5-1 with TRBJ2-7, with a weak D call TRBD1 (5 bases). The CDR3 length is 13 residues. The V end lost 4 bases, the J end lost 4 bases, and 12 bases lay between the germline ends. The V gene's germline CDR1 is SGHRS and CDR2 YFSETQ. The CDR3 sequence is CASSGALGYEQYF. CDR3 DNA: TGCGCCAGCAGCGGGGCCCTGGGGTACGAGCAGTACTTC.

This clonotype was observed at least ten times. The chain carries TRBV12-3 or TRBV12-4 and TRBJ2-7, with TRBD2 identical over 13 bases. The CDR3 is 15 residues long. After removal of 5 bases from V and 7 bases from J, the junction contained 8 bases not matched to a gene. CDR3 region: CASSPRTSGSTEQYF. In DNA form, the CDR3 reads TGTGCCAGCAGTCCAAGGACTAGCGGGAGTACAGAGCAGTACTTC.

J is TRBJ1-1 and V is TRBV5-1; D may be TRBD1 (6 bases). The CDR3 is made up of 15 amino acids. Germline assignment: CDR1 SGHRS and CDR2 YFSETQ. Trimming took 0 bases from V and 0 from J, leaving 9 bases between them. The DNA of the CDR3 is TGCGCCAGCAGCTTGGGAGCAGGGGTGAACACTGAAGCTTTCTTT. This codes for CASSLGAGVNTEAFF.

The V and J genes are TRBV30 and TRBJ2-1; D not certain. The germline V gene has CDR1 GTSNPN and CDR2 SVGIG (reference sequence). This CDR3 has 14 amino acids. Trimming stripped 0 bases from V and 10 bases from J, with 16 bases between. The CDR3 sequence is CAWSVPRKGNEQFF. Here the CDR3 DNA reads TGTGCCTGGAGTGTACCGCGAAAGGGAAACGAGCAGTTCTTC.

This clonotype came up many times. The chain is built from TRBV20-1 and TRBJ2-7, with TRBD2 as a possible D gene (6 bases). Germline V gene data show CDR1 as DFQATT and CDR2 as SNEGSKA (reference sequence). The CDR3 has 14 amino acids. V was clipped by 0 bases and J by 2 bases, with 11 bases between them. CDR3 bases: TGCAGTGCTAGAGACGCCGGGAGACCCTACGAGCAGTACTTC. It codes for CSARDAGRPYEQYF.

Only a few counts were recorded for this clonotype. This sequence joins TRBV20-1 and TRBJ2-7; 8 bases are a match to TRBD2. The germline V gene encodes CDR1 DFQATT and CDR2 SNEGSKA (reference sequence). There are 13 residues in the CDR3. V gave up 6 bases and J gave up 5 bases; unmatched junction bases: 9. CDR3 region: CSASSGSLNEQYF. In nucleotides, the CDR3 is TGCAGTGCGAGCAGCGGGAGTCTTAACGAGCAGTACTTC.

V gene TRBV20-1 combines with J gene TRBJ2-7, with D possibly being TRBD1 or TRBD2 (5 bases each). The CDR3 consists of 14 residues. CDR1 is DFQATT, CDR2 SNEGSKA, per germline (reference sequence). The V end was cut by 4 bases, the J end by 7 bases, with 20 bases between. CDR3 residues: CSAIGLGVRGEQYF. In DNA, the CDR3 is TGCAGTGCTATAGGGTTGGGGGTGAGGGGTGAGCAGTACTTC.